The entry below describes one T cell receptor beta chain. The antigen is undetermined. At one boundary the junction diverges from the germline segment, which might be a read error. It was 5'RACE with constant-segment primers that produced the TCR alpha and TCR beta cDNA libraries, which carried sample barcodes and UMIs. TCRdb independently ran MiXCR on the 5' RACE reads; one entry per CDR3 protein. The sample lists some 310,000 distinct CDR3 sequences; 20% to 25% were seen once. The data stem from a study of T-cell memory formation after mild COVID-19. Looking at the study overall: Clusters of TCRs were largely donor specific. Study-level findings and limits: Mainly in CM and EM were contracting CD4+ clones; CD8+ were in EMRA. Memory from before infection featured some responding clones, which suggests cross-reactive memory joined.

The CDR3 length is 12 residues. Germline values: CDR1 SGHTA, CDR2 FQGNSA. Material for sequencing was PBMCs or a T cell subset sorted from them (not recorded which). This receptor was identified in a young man who had mild COVID-19 (a few samples of this study predate the infection). Cell type and time point are not known. The genes are TRBV7-2 and TRBJ2-1; D gene ambiguous. CDR3 sequence: CASSLAIGRWIF. CDR3 in DNA: TGTGCCAGCAGCTTGGCGATAGGCCGGTGGATCTTC.